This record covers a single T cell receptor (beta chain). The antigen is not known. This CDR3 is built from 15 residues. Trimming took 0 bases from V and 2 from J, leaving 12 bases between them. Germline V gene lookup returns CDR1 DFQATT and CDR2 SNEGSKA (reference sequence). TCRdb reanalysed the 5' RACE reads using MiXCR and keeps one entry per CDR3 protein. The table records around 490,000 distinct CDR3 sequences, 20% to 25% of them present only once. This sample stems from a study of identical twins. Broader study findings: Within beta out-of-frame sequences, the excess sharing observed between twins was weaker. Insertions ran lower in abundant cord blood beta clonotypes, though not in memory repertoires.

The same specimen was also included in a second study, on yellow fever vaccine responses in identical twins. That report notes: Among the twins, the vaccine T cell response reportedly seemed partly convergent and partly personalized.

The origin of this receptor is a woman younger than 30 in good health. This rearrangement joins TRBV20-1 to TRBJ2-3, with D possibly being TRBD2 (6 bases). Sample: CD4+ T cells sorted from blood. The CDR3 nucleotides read TGCAGTGCTAGAGATGAGGCGGGGCCCACAGATACGCAGTATTTT. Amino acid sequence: CSARDEAGPTDTQYF.